The 20 T cell receptor beta chains listed next were all sequenced from one sample in a study of T cell responses to AZD1222 COVID-19 vaccine. Clones were read by immunoSEQ multiplex PCR, and TCRdb kept only the in-frame ones, dropping some. The sample consists of around 160,000 clones, approximately 94% of them appearing once. Sequencing used peripheral blood, obtained on day 0 of AZD1222 vaccination. These receptors all stem from an adult in good health.

In this sample, this clone turned up once. This chain uses TRBV5-4 with TRBJ1-1, with TRBD1 identical over 9 bases. This CDR3 has 15 amino acids. V gave up 4 bases and J gave up 3 bases; unmatched junction bases: 7. CDR1 is SGHNT and CDR2 is YYREEE in the germline V gene (reference sequence). DNA for the CDR3: TGTGCCAGCAGCCCAAGGACAGGGGTAGACACTGAAGCTTTCTTT. Its translation: CASSPRTGVDTEAFF.

This chain links TRBV2 with TRBJ2-5; 12 bases are shared with TRBD2. Germline CDR1 SNHLY, CDR2 FYNNEI. Trimming at V came to 5 bases and at J to 5 bases, leaving 6 bases not matched to a gene. This CDR3 is 15 amino acids long. CDR3 residues: CASSSGLAGRETQYF. The CDR3 DNA is TGTGCCAGCAGTTCTGGACTAGCGGGAAGGGAGACCCAGTACTTC.

This chain joins TRBV7-2 and TRBJ1-5; tentatively, D is TRBD1 (5 bases). From germline, CDR1 is SGHTA and CDR2 FQGNSA. The CDR3 loop spans 14 amino acids. V lost 4 bases, J lost 2 bases, and 9 bases lay in between. The CDR3 region is CASSSDTRNQPQHF. In nucleotides, the CDR3 is TGTGCCAGCAGCTCGGACACACGCAATCAGCCCCAGCATTTT.

J is TRBJ1-2 and V is TRBV10-3; 9 bases are shared with TRBD1. This CDR3 comprises 13 residues. Looked up from germline, CDR1 is ENHRY and CDR2 is SYGVKD. The trim removed 3 bases at V and 5 bases at J, leaving 1 base unmatched. For the CDR3, the DNA is TGTGCCATCAGTGACGGACAGGGGTATGGCTACACCTTC. It yields the protein CAISDGQGYGYTF.

This clone was observed once. The V gene is TRBV11-3, the J gene TRBJ1-1; 7 nucleotides match TRBD1. The V gene's germline CDR1 is SGHNT and CDR2 YENEEA. The CDR3 covers 14 residues. Trimming took 5 bases from V and 0 from J; bases not matched to a gene: 3. For the CDR3, the DNA is TGTGCCAGCAGCCCGGGACAGATGAACACTGAAGCTTTCTTT. It yields the protein CASSPGQMNTEAFF.

About this clone: This sample also contains other DNA sequences that code for the same CDR3. This sequence joins TRBV5-1 and TRBJ1-3; D is unresolved. The CDR3 contains 14 residues. Trimming pared 0 bases from V and 0 bases from J, leaving 4 bases between. CDR1 and CDR2 (germline): SGHRS, YFSETQ. CDR3 nucleotides: TGCGCCAGCAGCTTGGACGGCTCTGGAAACACCATATATTTT. It codes for CASSLDGSGNTIYF. Full variable domain (rest looked up from reference TRBV5-1 and TRBJ1-3): KAGVTQTPRYLIKTRGQQVTLSCSPISGHRSVSWYQQTPGQGLQFLFEYFSETQRNKGNFPGRFSGRQFSNSRSEMNVSTLELGDSALYLCASSLDGSGNTIYFGEGSWLTVV.

The chain carries TRBV7-2 and TRBJ2-7; the D gene could be TRBD1 or TRBD2 (6 bases each). The CDR3 covers 14 residues. V lost 4 bases to trimming and J lost 2 bases, with 12 bases between them. From germline, CDR1 is SGHTA and CDR2 FQGNSA. In DNA, the CDR3 is TGTGCCAGCAGCTACCCCGGGGGCACCTACGAGCAGTACTTC. This sequence encodes CASSYPGGTYEQYF.

V gene TRBV7-3 combines with J gene TRBJ1-2; D possibly corresponds to TRBD1 (5 bases). The CDR3 sequence is 13 residues long. Per the germline V gene, CDR1 is SGHTA and CDR2 is FQGTGA. V was trimmed by 5 bases and J by 2 bases, leaving 9 bases between them. CDR3 sequence: CASSQDRNYGYTF. CDR3 bases: TGTGCCAGCAGCCAAGACAGAAACTATGGCTACACCTTC.

CDR3: CASSQGTGAEAFF. The CDR3, as DNA: TGTGCCAGCAGCCAGGGGACAGGGGCCGAAGCTTTCTTT. This rearrangement joins TRBV3-1 (or the pseudogene TRBV3-2) to TRBJ1-1, with 10 bases lining up with TRBD1. Germline CDR1 is LGHDT and CDR2 is YNNKEL (reference sequence). CDR3 length: 13 amino acids. The V and J ends lost 3 bases and 8 bases, in that order; junction bases with no gene match: 3.

This clone was seen a handful of times. The rearrangement joins TRBV3-1 (or the pseudogene TRBV3-2) to TRBJ2-7, with D possibly matching TRBD2 (5 bases). This CDR3 spans 14 amino acids. Germline assignment: CDR1 LGHDT and CDR2 YNNKEL (reference sequence). The V and J ends lost 0 bases and 0 bases respectively, with 6 bases between them. CDR3 DNA: TGTGCCAGCAGCCAAGACGGAGGCTCCTACGAGCAGTACTTC. The encoded protein is CASSQDGGSYEQYF.

This chain links TRBV7-3 with TRBJ1-1, with a tentative D call TRBD1 (5 bases). The CDR3 has 15 amino acids. Germline V CDR1 and CDR2: SGHTA, FQGTGA. V dropped 2 bases and J dropped 5 bases, with 15 bases sitting between them. In DNA form, the CDR3 reads TGTGCCAGCAGCTTAGGCCCCCCGGGGACGACTGAAGCTTTCTTT. Encoded protein: CASSLGPPGTTEAFF.

This chain connects TRBV27 to TRBJ2-1, with 11 bases identical to TRBD2. From germline, CDR1 is MNHEY and CDR2 SMNVEV (reference sequence). The CDR3 runs to 15 residues. V shed 6 bases, J shed 10 bases, and the junction held 11 bases outside the gene matches. The CDR3 DNA reads TGTGCCAGCAGGCCGCAACTAGCGGGAGCATGGGAGCAGTTCTTC. This codes for CASRPQLAGAWEQFF.

The table lists this clone with a count of one. The rearrangement joins TRBV7-9 to TRBJ2-7; D is unresolved. The V end lost 10 bases, the J end lost 0 bases, and 10 bases lay between the germline ends. The CDR3 loop spans 12 amino acids. From germline, CDR1 is SEHNR and CDR2 FQNEAQ (reference sequence). DNA of the CDR3: TGTGCCATAGAGGTCGTCTCCTACGAGCAGTACTTC. Its protein is CAIEVVSYEQYF.

This clone was picked up one time. V usage is TRBV7-9 and J usage is TRBJ1-6; D possibly corresponds to TRBD1 (5 bases). This CDR3 has 13 amino acids. Germline CDR1 and CDR2: SEHNR and FQNEAQ (reference sequence). Trimming shortened V by 3 bases and J by 8 bases, and 8 bases separated the two germline ends. The DNA of the CDR3 is TGTGCCAGCAGCTTGGGGGACCATTCACCCCTCCACTTT. Its translation: CASSLGDHSPLHF.

This rearrangement joins TRBV30 to TRBJ2-7; D gene unclear. This CDR3 region has 13 residues. V was pared by 2 bases and J by 4 bases, with 12 bases between. Germline CDR1 reads GTSNPN; CDR2 reads SVGIG (reference sequence). CDR3 amino acids: CAWSTGIAYEQYF. CDR3 nucleotide sequence: TGTGCCTGGAGTACTGGGATAGCTTACGAGCAGTACTTC.

This clone was seen only once. The genes are TRBV7-3 and TRBJ2-2; D possibly corresponds to TRBD2 (6 bases). The V gene's germline CDR1 is SGHTA and CDR2 FQGTGA. The V end lost 8 bases, the J end lost 3 bases, and 10 bases lay between the germline ends. The CDR3 spans 13 residues. The CDR3 region is CASSGGYTGELFF. Here the CDR3 DNA reads TGTGCCAGCTCTGGGGGGTACACCGGGGAGCTGTTTTTT.

The chain links TRBV6-5 to TRBJ1-2; 11 nucleotides line up with TRBD1. Germline-derived CDR1 and CDR2 are MNHEY and SVGAGI. The CDR3 runs 13 residues. J lost 7 bases, V lost 5 bases, and 3 bases had no gene match. The CDR3 loop reads CASSTGTGGGYTF. The CDR3 nucleotides read TGTGCCAGCAGTACCGGGACAGGGGGTGGCTACACCTTC.

The chain joins TRBV10-1 to TRBJ2-3; TRBD1 might be the D (6 bases). Deletions cut 3 bases from V and 2 bases from J, with 18 bases between. The CDR3 sequence is 17 residues long. The germline gives CDR1 WNHNN, CDR2 SYGVQD (reference sequence). In DNA form, the CDR3 reads TGCGCCAGCAGTGAACCAACGGACAGCCTCCCCACAGATACGCAGTATTTT. This gives the protein CASSEPTDSLPTDTQYF.

In this sample, this clone turned up once. The chain is built from TRBV18 and TRBJ1-2; D is undetermined. The CDR3 extends over 15 amino acids. Germline V lookup: CDR1 KGHSH, CDR2 LQKENI. V was clipped by 3 bases and J by 0 bases, with 11 bases between them. The CDR3 coding sequence is TGTGCCAGCTCACCGGGTGTCGGCCCTAACTATGGCTACACCTTC. The encoded protein is CASSPGVGPNYGYTF.

The rearrangement links TRBV19 to TRBJ2-2, with 14 positions matching TRBD2. The germline V gene has CDR1 LNHDA and CDR2 SQIVND (reference sequence). The CDR3 loop spans 16 amino acids. V lost 9 bases, J lost 3 bases, and 6 bases stayed unmatched. CDR3 protein: CASGTSGRPHTGELFF. CDR3 sequence (DNA): TGTGCCAGCGGGACTAGCGGGAGACCTCACACCGGGGAGCTGTTTTTT.